This is a list of T cell receptor beta chains from one sample in a study of cytomegalovirus exposure and HLA in healthy donors. Produced via immunoSEQ multiplex PCR; TCRdb's table is partial and in-frame only. The repertoire consists of 150,000 to 200,000 clones, with approximately 85% occurring once and the leading ten covering approximately 8.5%. Sequencing was done on a sample of PBMCs. All receptors derive from a man younger than 30 in good health and CMV-seropositive. Each CDR3 is given with its conserved first and last residue. The D gene is left open where the match is weak. Not every row has a clone size; where given, it reads once, few, many or a size class.

CAWSPAGANVLTF | TGTGCCTGGAGCCCCGCTGGGGCCAACGTCCTGACTTTC | NA | TRBJ2-6 | 13 | TRBV30 | NA
CAIQRDLNSPLHF | TGTGCCATCCAGCGGGACCTCAATTCACCCCTCCACTTT | NA | TRBJ1-6 | 13 | TRBV6-1 | NA
CASSTGSHQETQYF | TGCGCCAGCAGCACAGGATCCCACCAAGAGACCCAGTACTTC | once | TRBJ2-5 | 14 | TRBV5-1 | NA
CASSLTQSYNSPLHF | TGTGCCAGCAGCCTCACGCAGTCCTATAATTCACCCCTCCACTTT | NA | TRBJ1-6 | 15 | TRBV7-9 | NA
CASSAVLVIGGADQPQHF | TGCGCCAGCAGTGCGGTTCTCGTAATAGGGGGCGCAGATCAGCCCCAGCATTTT | NA | TRBJ1-5 | 18 | TRBV10-2 | TRBD1
CASRMTGDPEAFF | TGTGCCAGCAGGATGACAGGGGACCCTGAAGCTTTCTTT | NA | TRBJ1-1 | 13 | TRBV5-5 | TRBD1
CASSLRDRSLYEQYF | TGTGCCAGCAGCTTAAGGGACAGGTCGCTCTACGAGCAGTACTTC | NA | TRBJ2-7 | 15 | TRBV11-2 | TRBD1
CASSPQTKETQYF | TGTGCCAGCTCACCGCAGACAAAAGAGACCCAGTACTTC | NA | TRBJ2-5 | 13 | TRBV18 | NA
CASSQDRGGLSEQYF | TGCGCCAGCAGCCAAGATCGGGGGGGGCTCTCCGAGCAGTACTTC | NA | TRBJ2-7 | 15 | TRBV4-3 | TRBD2
CASSQEGRGETQYF | TGTGCCAGCAGCCAAGAGGGTAGGGGAGAGACCCAGTACTTC | NA | TRBJ2-5 | 14 | TRBV4-2 | NA
CASSLYAVRGYGYTF | TGCGCCAGCAGCTTGTATGCGGTCAGGGGTTATGGCTACACCTTC | NA | TRBJ1-2 | 15 | TRBV5-1 | NA
CASSLVGLAFYEQYF | TGTGCCAGCAGCTTAGTTGGACTAGCGTTCTACGAGCAGTACTTC | NA | TRBJ2-7 | 15 | TRBV11-2 | TRBD2
CASSEIVGGRFYEQYF | TGCGCCAGCAGTGAGATTGTGGGGGGGAGATTCTACGAGCAGTACTTC | NA | TRBJ2-7 | 16 | TRBV10-2 | TRBD2
CASSKGHGELYGYTF | TGCGCCAGCAGCAAGGGACATGGGGAGCTCTATGGCTACACCTTC | NA | TRBJ1-2 | 15 | TRBV4-3 | NA
CASSQFSGSYNEQFF | TGCGCCAGCAGCCAATTTTCAGGGTCCTACAATGAGCAGTTCTTC | few | TRBJ2-1 | 15 | TRBV4-1 | NA
CASRDERDRGQYF | TGTGCCAGCAGGGATGAGCGGGATAGGGGCCAGTACTTC | NA | TRBJ2-5 | 13 | TRBV2 | TRBD2
CASSVDSYGSSPLHF | TGTGCCAGCAGCGTAGACAGTTACGGGTCCTCACCCCTCCACTTT | NA | TRBJ1-6 | 15 | TRBV5-5 | NA
CASSRQGGQPQHF | TGTGCCAGTAGCCGACAGGGGGGTCAGCCCCAGCATTTT | NA | TRBJ1-5 | 13 | TRBV19 | TRBD1
CASSLGREAFF | TGTGCCAGCAGCCTCGGGAGAGAAGCTTTCTTT | NA | TRBJ1-1 | 11 | TRBV7-2 | NA
CASSPGLTGILSNQPQHF | TGCGCCAGCAGCCCGGGACTTACGGGGATCCTTAGCAATCAGCCCCAGCATTTT | NA | TRBJ1-5 | 18 | TRBV5-1 | NA